The present TCR beta chain was sequenced within a study of blood T cell repertoires in COVID-19. About the study: COVID-19 samples collected from the United States, Italy and Spain covered acute and convalescent phases. Sources were T cells, B-cell-depleted T cells, or PBMCs; the material itself was cDNA or gDNA.

The J segment lost 4 bases and the V segment lost 1 base, leaving 1 base of the junction unmatched. Germline CDR1 GTSNPN, CDR2 SVGIG (reference sequence). This CDR3 spans 13 amino acids. The sample holds a few counts of this clone. Additional DNA sequences in this sample encode the identical CDR3. Sequenced by immunoSEQ multiplex PCR; TCRdb stores in-frame clones only, minus some. The table records just over 45,000 clones, 75% to 90% of them present only once. The chain combines TRBV30 with TRBJ1-5; 7 nucleotides match TRBD1. The specimen sequenced was peripheral blood. This clonotype was sampled from a human donor in a cohort sampled during active COVID-19. CDR3 in amino acids: CAWSGQGNQPQHF. As DNA, the CDR3 is TGTGCCTGGAGTGGACAGGGAAATCAGCCCCAGCATTTT. Complete variable domain (other parts from reference TRBV30 and TRBJ1-5): SQTIHQWPATLVQPVGSPLSLECTVEGTSNPNLYWYRQAAGRGLQLLFYSVGIGQISSEVPQNLSASRPQDRQFILSSKKLLLSDSGFYLCAWSGQGNQPQHFGDGTRLSIL.